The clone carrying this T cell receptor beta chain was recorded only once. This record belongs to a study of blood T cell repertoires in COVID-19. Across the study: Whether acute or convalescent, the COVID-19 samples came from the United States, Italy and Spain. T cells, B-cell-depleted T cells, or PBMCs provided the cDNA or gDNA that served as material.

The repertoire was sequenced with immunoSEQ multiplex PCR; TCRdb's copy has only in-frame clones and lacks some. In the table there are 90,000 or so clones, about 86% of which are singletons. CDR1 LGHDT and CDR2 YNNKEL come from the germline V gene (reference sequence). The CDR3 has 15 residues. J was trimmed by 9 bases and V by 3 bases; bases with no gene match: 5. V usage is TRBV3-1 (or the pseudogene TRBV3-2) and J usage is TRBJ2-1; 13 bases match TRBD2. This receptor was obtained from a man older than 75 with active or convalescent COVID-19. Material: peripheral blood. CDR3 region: CASSHGTSGKSEQFF. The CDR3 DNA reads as TGTGCCAGCAGCCACGGGACTAGCGGGAAAAGTGAGCAGTTCTTC.